This is a list of T cell receptor beta chains from one sample in a study of CD8 T cells in ankylosing spondylitis. TCRdb re-called the 5' RACE reads through MiXCR, storing one row per CDR3 protein. The sample has a few hundred thousand distinct CDR3 sequences, less than 25% seen once; the top ten hold 3.5%. The sequenced sample consisted of blood, either unsorted or a sorted T cell fraction (not recorded which). The receptors were gathered from a female donor with ankylosing spondylitis or in good health (not recorded which). Both conserved end residues are part of each CDR3. Fields, in order: CDR3 DNA, CDR3 protein, clone size, V gene, D gene, J gene. A D gene is named only where the DNA matches it firmly. Size tells how often a clone was seen (once, few, many) or the class of an expanded clone, and some rows leave it out.

TGCGCCAGCAGCCAAGATCACGGAGAGACCCAGTACTTC CASSQDHGETQYF few TRBV4-3 . TRBJ2-5
TGTGCCAGCAGCGCGAGCCGCACAGATACGCAGTATTTT CASSASRTDTQYF few TRBV3-1 . TRBJ2-3
TGTGCCAGCTCACCTCTAGCGGGAACGGGCACAGATACGCAGTATTTT CASSPLAGTGTDTQYF . TRBV18 TRBD2 TRBJ2-3
TGTGCCAGCAGCCAAAGGGGATGGGCTGAAGCTTTCTTT CASSQRGWAEAFF few TRBV6-2/TRBV6-3 . TRBJ1-1
TGCGCCAGCAGCCCCTCCAGCGGGATGATCACCGGGGAGCTGTTTTTT CASSPSSGMITGELFF . TRBV4-3 TRBD2 TRBJ2-2
TGTGCCAGCAGCCCCGTTAGACTGGGGGACTACGAGCAGTACTTC CASSPVRLGDYEQYF . TRBV3-1 . TRBJ2-7
TGTGCCACCAGCAGAGATACGGGAGCCCAGCATTTT CATSRDTGAQHF . TRBV15 . TRBJ1-5
TGTGCCAGCCGCCGAGTCGGGGGAGATGAGCAGTTCTTC CASRRVGGDEQFF . TRBV18 . TRBJ2-1
TGTGCCAGCAGTGAGTCTGGGGGAAAGTACAATGAGCAGTTCTTC CASSESGGKYNEQFF . TRBV25-1 . TRBJ2-1
TGTGCCACCAGCAGAACCTTCGTAGGGGGACGAAGCAATCAGCCCCAGCATTTT CATSRTFVGGRSNQPQHF many TRBV15 . TRBJ1-5
TGCAGTGCTAGAGATCGCCCGGATAATGAAGCTTTCTTT CSARDRPDNEAFF few TRBV20-1 . TRBJ1-1
TGTGCCAGCAGCCCCCAACTAGCGGGAGTACCAGATACGCAGTATTTT CASSPQLAGVPDTQYF . TRBV7-2 TRBD2 TRBJ2-3